This entry features one T cell receptor beta chain sequence. This sample is part of a study of control samples from healthy donors and cancer patients. TCRdb keeps only in-frame clones here, not all; method: immunoSEQ multiplex PCR. The sample carries 150,000 or so clones, less than 95% recorded once. This CDR3 has 14 residues. The trim removed 5 bases at V and 7 bases at J, leaving 11 bases unmatched. Germline V gene lookup returns CDR1 MGHDK and CDR2 SYGVNS. What was sequenced was blood. The chain recombines TRBV25-1 with TRBJ2-7; TRBD1 matches 7 bases. The source of this sequence is a man younger than 35 in good health. The CDR3 DNA follows: TGTGCCAGCAGTATGGGGACAGCCGTTGGGGAGCAGTACTTC. Amino acid sequence: CASSMGTAVGEQYF.